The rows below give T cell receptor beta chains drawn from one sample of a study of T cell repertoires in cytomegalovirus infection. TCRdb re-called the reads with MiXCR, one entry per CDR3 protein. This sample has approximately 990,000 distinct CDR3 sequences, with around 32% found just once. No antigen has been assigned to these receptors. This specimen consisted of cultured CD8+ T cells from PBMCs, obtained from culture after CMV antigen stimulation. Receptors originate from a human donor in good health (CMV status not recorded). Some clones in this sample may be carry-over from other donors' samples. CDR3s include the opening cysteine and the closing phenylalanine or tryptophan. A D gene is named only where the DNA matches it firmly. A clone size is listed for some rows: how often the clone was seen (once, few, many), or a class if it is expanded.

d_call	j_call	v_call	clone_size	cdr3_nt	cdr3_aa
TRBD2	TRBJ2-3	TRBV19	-	TGTGCCAGTAGTATGAGCGCGGGGGGGCCAGATACGCAGTATTTT	CASSMSAGGPDTQYF
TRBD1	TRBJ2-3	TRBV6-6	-	TGTGCCATCGCCGGGACAGGGGGCACAGATACGCAGTATTTT	CAIAGTGGTDTQYF
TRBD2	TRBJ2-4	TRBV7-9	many	TGTGCCAGCAGCTACCTGAGGGAGGGGTCGTACTTC	CASSYLREGSYF
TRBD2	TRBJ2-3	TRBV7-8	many	TGTGCCAGCAGCACCTTTCTAGCGGGGGGTCATCCTAGCACAGATACGCAGTATTTT	CASSTFLAGGHPSTDTQYF
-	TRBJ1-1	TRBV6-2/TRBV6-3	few	TGTGCCAGCGGTGACGGCCTGAACACTGAAGCTTTCTTT	CASGDGLNTEAFF
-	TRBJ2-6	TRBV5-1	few	TGCGCCAGCAGTCCTCGGGACTTTTCCTCTGGGGCCAACGTCCTGACTTTC	CASSPRDFSSGANVLTF
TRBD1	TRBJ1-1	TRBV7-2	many	TGTGCCAGCAGCTCGCAACAGGGGGCGCAGGTCACTGAAGCTTTCTTT	CASSSQQGAQVTEAFF
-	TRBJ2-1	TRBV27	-	TGTGCCAGCAGTTTCGGGCCCATAGGTGAGCAGTTCTTC	CASSFGPIGEQFF
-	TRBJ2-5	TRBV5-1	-	TGCGCCAGCAGCTTGGTACCCGAAAAGGCACAAGAGACCCAGTACTTC	CASSLVPEKAQETQYF
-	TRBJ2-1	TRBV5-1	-	TGCGCCAGTTACACAGGGAATGAGCAGTTCTTC	CASYTGNEQFF
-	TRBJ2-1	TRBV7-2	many	TGTGCCAGCAGCCCCCTCCCAGGGTTCATCGGCAATGAGCAGTTCTTC	CASSPLPGFIGNEQFF
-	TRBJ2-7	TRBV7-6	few	TGTGCCAGCAGCGCCCTGGGGGACGAGCAGTACTTC	CASSALGDEQYF
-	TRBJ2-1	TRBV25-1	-	TGTGCCAGCAGCAATGTGGAGGGGCCCCACAATGAGCAGTTCTTC	CASSNVEGPHNEQFF
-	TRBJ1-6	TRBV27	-	TGTGCCAGCGGATACGGGGCCCCTCTTGGACCCCTCCACTTT	CASGYGAPLGPLHF
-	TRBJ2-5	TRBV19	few	TGTGCCAGTAGTATAGCGGAGGATTCAGAGACCCAGTACTTC	CASSIAEDSETQYF
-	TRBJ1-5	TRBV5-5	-	TGTGCCAGCAGCCGCGACAGTAAGACTAGCAATCAGCCCCAGCATTTT	CASSRDSKTSNQPQHF
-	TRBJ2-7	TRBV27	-	TGTGCCAGCAGTTTAAGACAGCCTCTTAACTACGAGCAGTACTTC	CASSLRQPLNYEQYF
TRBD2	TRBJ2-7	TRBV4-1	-	TGCGCCAGCAGCGTAAGCGTAGCGGGTTCCTACGAGCAGTACTTC	CASSVSVAGSYEQYF
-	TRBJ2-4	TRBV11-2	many	TGTGCCAGCAGCCCAAAGTGGTACCTAGGCATCGAGATCACAAACATTCAGTACTTC	CASSPKWYLGIEITNIQYF
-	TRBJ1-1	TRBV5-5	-	TGTGCCAGCAGCTTGGTATATTTAGGGAAGACTGAAGCTTTCTTT	CASSLVYLGKTEAFF
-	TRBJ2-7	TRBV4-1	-	TGCGCCAGCAGCCACTCTCCAGCGGACGAGCAGTACTTC	CASSHSPADEQYF
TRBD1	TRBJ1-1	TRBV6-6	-	TGTGCCAGCAGTTACCCGGGACAGGGGGTTATCGACACTGAAGTTTTCTTT	CASSYPGQGVIDTEVFF
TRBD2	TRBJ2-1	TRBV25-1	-	TGTGCCAGCAGTGAGTCAATGGGAGGGTTTGGTGAGCAGTTCTTC	CASSESMGGFGEQFF
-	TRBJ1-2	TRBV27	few	TGTGCCAGCAGTTTATCGGGCAGGGTGTATGGCTACACCTTC	CASSLSGRVYGYTF
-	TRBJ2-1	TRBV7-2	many	TGTGCCAGCAGCTTAGAGGACTTCGGGAATGAGCAGTTCTTC	CASSLEDFGNEQFF
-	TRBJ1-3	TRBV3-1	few	TGTGCCTCCGCCGAGGGATTGAATGGAAACACCATATATTTT	CASAEGLNGNTIYF
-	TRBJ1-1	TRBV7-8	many	TGTGCCAGCAGCGGACCAGGGATTTTGAACACTGAAGCTTTCTTT	CASSGPGILNTEAFF
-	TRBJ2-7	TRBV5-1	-	TGCGCCAGCAGCTTGAAGTCAGGGAGGCACGAGCAGTACTTC	CASSLKSGRHEQYF
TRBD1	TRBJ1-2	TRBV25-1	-	TGTGCCAGCAGTGTAGCCCCAGGGGGCGGCTACACCTTC	CASSVAPGGGYTF
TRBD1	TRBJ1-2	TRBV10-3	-	TGTGCCATCAGTGAGAACAGGGGGCGGAACTATGGCTACACCTTC	CAISENRGRNYGYTF
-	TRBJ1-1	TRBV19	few	TGTGCCAGTAAGCGAGCGGCGACTGAAGCTTTCTTT	CASKRAATEAFF
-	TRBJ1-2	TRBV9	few	TGTGCCAGCCTCAGTGCGGGGGGCTACACCTTC	CASLSAGGYTF
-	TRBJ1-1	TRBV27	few	TGTGCCAGCAGTTTATCATCTCAGGGTTCCACTGAAGCTTTCTTT	CASSLSSQGSTEAFF
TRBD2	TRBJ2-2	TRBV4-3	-	TGCGCCAGCAGCCAAGGCCCCGGGACTAGCGGAGTTGGAAAGACCGGGGAGCTGTTTTTT	CASSQGPGTSGVGKTGELFF
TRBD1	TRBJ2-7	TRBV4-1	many	TGCGCCAGCAGCCAAGTTTCAGGGGGCTACGAGCAGTACTTC	CASSQVSGGYEQYF
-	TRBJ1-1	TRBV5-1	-	TGCGCCAGCAGCCCACACGAAGTCCCAAGGGGGGGTGACACTGAAGCTTTCTTT	CASSPHEVPRGGDTEAFF
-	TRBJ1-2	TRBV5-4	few	TGTGCCAGCAGCTTACTGGGACGGAACTATGGCTACACCTTC	CASSLLGRNYGYTF
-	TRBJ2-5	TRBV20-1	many	TGCAGTGCTAGAGAGATCCCCCTGGGGGGACAAGAGACCCAGTACTTC	CSAREIPLGGQETQYF
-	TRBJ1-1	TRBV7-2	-	TGTGCCAGCAGCTTCCTGGGATTGGGGACTGAAGCTTTCTTT	CASSFLGLGTEAFF
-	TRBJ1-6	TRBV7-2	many	TGTGCCAGCAGCTTAGCACTCTGGAGGAGCTCCTATAATTCACCCCTCCACTTT	CASSLALWRSSYNSPLHF
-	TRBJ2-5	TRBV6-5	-	TGTGCCAGCAGTCCGATCGACAGGACGCAAGAGACCCAGTACTTC	CASSPIDRTQETQYF
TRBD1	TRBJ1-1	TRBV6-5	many	TGTGCCAGCAGTTACTCGACAGGGGGTAGTGAAGCTTTCTTT	CASSYSTGGSEAFF
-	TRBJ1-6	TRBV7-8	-	TGTGCCAGCAGCTCTTCCGGGACACAATATAATTCACCCCTCCACTTT	CASSSSGTQYNSPLHF
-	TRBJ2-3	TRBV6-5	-	TGTGCCAGCAGGCCCGGACAGAGCACAGATACGCAGTATTTT	CASRPGQSTDTQYF
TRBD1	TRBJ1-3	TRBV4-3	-	TGCGCCAGCAGCCAAGATGGGGACAGGGGGCCTGGAAACACCATATATTTT	CASSQDGDRGPGNTIYF
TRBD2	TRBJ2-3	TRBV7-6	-	TGTGCCAGCAGCTTATACTTCGGGGGGGGGGATACGCAGTATTTT	CASSLYFGGGDTQYF